This TCR beta chain was recovered during a study of regulatory T cells in long-lasting Graves disease. Whole-study results and caveats: Thyroid tissue was not studied; only peripheral blood was.

Time point reported: persistent/refractory GD, antithyroid drugs over 5 years with positive TRAb. From RNA extracted from PBMCs, the TCR library was made. From an endocrinology department in Xi'an, China, came the patients. iRepertoire HTBI primers and Arm-PCR of CDR3 regions built TCR beta libraries. TCRdb fed the multiplex PCR reads into MiXCR, producing one record per CDR3 protein. The top ten hold about a quarter of the sample, which has about 450,000 distinct CDR3 sequences, 23% seen once. Of note for this clonotype: Its matching antigen is unknown.

The receptor was derived from a female donor with Graves disease. Sequencing used peripheral blood mononuclear cells (PBMCs), obtained when the disease was refractory, from a patient treated with antithyroid drugs.

CDR3 in amino acids: CASSPTRGEAFF. The CDR3 DNA reads TGTGCCAGCAGCCCTACCCGGGGTGAAGCTTTCTTT. The chain links TRBV7-2 to TRBJ1-1; D remains ambiguous. Germline V gene data show CDR1 as SGHTA and CDR2 as FQGNSA. V was trimmed by 5 bases and J by 7 bases, leaving 11 bases between them. The CDR3 loop spans 12 amino acids.